The 18 T cell receptor beta chains below were found in one sample sequenced in a study of T cells after yellow fever vaccination. TCRdb analysed the 5' RACE reads with MiXCR anew, one entry per CDR3 protein. The sample includes 68,000 or so distinct CDR3 sequences, about 7% seen only once; the top ten take 36%. This specimen consisted of CD8+ T cells sorted from PBMCs, obtained 15 days after the yellow fever booster vaccination. These receptors all come from a man under 40 who received the YFV17D yellow fever vaccine.

Many counts were recorded for this clonotype. This chain joins TRBV11-2 and TRBJ2-1; TRBD2 matches at 7 bases. Germline CDR1 and CDR2: SGHAT and FQNNGV. The CDR3 is made up of 14 amino acids. V dropped 4 bases and J dropped 6; count of bases not matched to a gene: 6. CDR3 region: CASSSAGNRNEQFF. For the CDR3, the DNA is TGTGCCAGCAGCTCAGCGGGGAACCGCAATGAGCAGTTCTTC.

This clonotype was counted many times. The V call is TRBV9, the J call TRBJ2-7; 9 nucleotides line up with TRBD2. V was clipped by 0 bases and J by 7 bases; unmatched bases: 8. CDR1 is SGDLS and CDR2 is YYNGEE in the germline V gene. This CDR3 has 15 amino acids. Here the CDR3 reads CASSVGASGMMEQYF. In DNA form, the CDR3 reads TGTGCCAGCAGCGTAGGGGCTAGCGGGATGATGGAGCAGTACTTC. Together with reference TRBV9 and TRBJ2-7, the CDR3 gives the full variable domain: DSGVTQTPKHLITATGQRVTLRCSPRSGDLSVYWYQQSLDQGLQFLIQYYNGEERAKGNILERFSAQQFPDLHSELNLSSLELGDSALYFCASSVGASGMMEQYFGPGTRLTVT.

In its sample, this clonotype was seen a few times. V and J are TRBV28 and TRBJ2-3; 13 positions agree with TRBD2. Trimming at V came to 6 bases and at J to 2 bases, leaving 8 bases not matched to a gene. The CDR3 sequence is 17 residues long. Germline V gives CDR1 MDHEN, CDR2 SYDVKM. In DNA, the CDR3 is TGTGCCAGCAGCTTAACCGGGACTAGCGGGATCACAGATACGCAGTATTTT. Amino acids: CASSLTGTSGITDTQYF.

This clonotype was picked up many times. The CDR3 sequence is CASSPPTSPNTGELFF. CDR3 coding DNA: TGTGCCAGCAGTCCACCGACTAGCCCCAACACCGGGGAGCTGTTTTTT. The chain couples TRBV12-3 or TRBV12-4 to TRBJ2-2, with 7 bases matching TRBD2. The CDR3 contains 16 residues. V trimming: 5 bases; J trimming: 2 bases; junction bases outside the gene matches: 8.

This chain joins TRBV12-3 or TRBV12-4 and TRBJ2-1; the match to TRBD2 covers 7 bases. V lost 8 bases to trimming and J lost 6 bases; unmatched junction nucleotides: 10. The CDR3 loop spans 14 amino acids. The CDR3 sequence is CASWVPGGGNEQFF. The CDR3 DNA sequence: TGTGCCAGCTGGGTGCCTGGGGGGGGCAATGAGCAGTTCTTC.

This clonotype was recorded at least ten times. This chain's CDR3 is CASSPAVGGWADTQYF. As DNA, the CDR3 is TGTGCCAGCAGCCCAGCAGTGGGGGGCTGGGCAGATACGCAGTATTTT. This chain uses TRBV7-8 with TRBJ2-3; D is possibly TRBD1 or TRBD2 (6 bases each). V gave up 5 bases and J gave up 4 bases, with 19 bases separating them. Germline V lookup: CDR1 SGHVS, CDR2 FQNEAQ. There are 16 residues in the CDR3.

This clonotype has at least ten counts. CDR3 nucleotide sequence: TGTGCCAGCAGCGGCGGGGGCAGGCACGAGCAGTACTTC. Amino acids: CASSGGGRHEQYF. This chain connects TRBV9 to TRBJ2-7; tentatively, D is TRBD2 (7 bases). This CDR3 has 13 residues. Trimming cost V 3 bases and J 5 bases, with 12 bases left between them. Germline-derived CDR1 and CDR2 are SGDLS and YYNGEE.

This clonotype was detected many times. The rearrangement joins TRBV7-9 to TRBJ1-2, with D possibly TRBD1 on 5 matching bases. With 7 bases removed from V and 4 bases from J, the gap between germline ends came to 16 bases. In germline, CDR1 is SEHNR, CDR2 FQNEAQ (reference sequence). The CDR3 covers 14 residues. In DNA form, the CDR3 reads TGTGCCAGCATCGCCACGGGGGGTGCCTATGGCTACACCTTC. Residues: CASIATGGAYGYTF.

The rearrangement links TRBV7-9 to TRBJ2-3; TRBD1 aligns across 11 bases. The CDR3 runs to 20 residues. V lost 5 bases and J lost 0; bases outside the gene matches: 16. CDR1 SEHNR and CDR2 FQNEAQ come from the germline V gene (reference sequence). This CDR3 is CASSPLRTGGHSLSTDTQYF. The CDR3 DNA sequence: TGTGCCAGCAGCCCTCTTCGGACAGGGGGCCACTCGCTCAGCACAGATACGCAGTATTTT.

This clonotype was detected many times. This chain links TRBV11-2 with TRBJ2-7; 13 bases are shared with TRBD2. The germline V gene has CDR1 SGHAT and CDR2 FQNNGV. The CDR3 is 14 amino acids. The J segment lost 6 bases and the V segment lost 1 base, leaving 0 bases of the junction unmatched. The CDR3 DNA reads as TGTGCCAGCAGCTTAGGACTAGCGGGAGGCGAGCAGTACTTC. This encodes CASSLGLAGGEQYF. Variable domain in full (rest from reference TRBV11-2 and TRBJ2-7): EAGVAQSPRYKIIEKRQSVAFWCNPISGHATLYWYQQILGQGPKLLIQFQNNGVVDDSQLPKDRFSAERLKGVDSTLKIQPAKLEDSAVYLCASSLGLAGGEQYFGPGTRLTVT.

This clonotype was counted many times. The chain joins TRBV5-1 to TRBJ2-7; 7 nucleotides line up with TRBD2. Per the germline V gene, CDR1 is SGHRS and CDR2 is YFSETQ. CDR3 length: 13 amino acids. The J segment lost 2 bases and the V segment lost 4 bases, leaving 3 bases of the junction unmatched. CDR3 region: CASSPAGPYEQYF. The CDR3 DNA is TGCGCCAGCAGCCCAGCGGGACCCTACGAGCAGTACTTC.

In this sample, this clonotype turned up many times. V and J are TRBV7-3 and TRBJ2-7, with D perhaps matching TRBD1 or TRBD2 (5 bases each). The CDR3 has 13 amino acids. V lost 5 bases and J lost 5, with 13 bases in between. Germline V gene sequence: CDR1 SGHTA, CDR2 FQGTGA. CDR3 sequence (DNA): TGTGCCAGCAGCCCCGGGTTGGGGGACGAGCAGTACTTC. It is translated as CASSPGLGDEQYF.

This rearrangement joins TRBV20-1 to TRBJ2-1; TRBD2 agrees at 13 bases. The germline V gene encodes CDR1 DFQATT and CDR2 SNEGSKA (reference sequence). V lost 6 bases, J lost 7 bases, and 9 bases stayed unmatched. This CDR3 is 15 amino acids long. The CDR3 DNA reads as TGCAGTGCCCAGGGACTAGCGGGATCGTGGAATGAGCAGTTCTTC. It yields the protein CSAQGLAGSWNEQFF.

Details on this clonotype: A read error may be the cause here, since a much bigger clone is one base away. The rearrangement joins TRBV7-2 to TRBJ2-7; the match to TRBD2 covers 9 bases. The CDR3 spans 16 residues. Germline V gives CDR1 SGHTA, CDR2 FQGNSA. The CDR3 DNA follows: TGTGACAGCAGCCACAGCTTCCCGGGACTAGCAGGCGAGCAGTACTTC. Its translation: CDSSHSFPGLAGEQYF.

There are many counts of this clonotype. This sequence joins TRBV27 and TRBJ2-1; D possibly matches TRBD1 or TRBD2 (5 bases each). There are 14 residues in the CDR3. The germline V gene has CDR1 MNHEY and CDR2 SMNVEV (reference sequence). Trimming removed 7 bases from V and 2 bases from J, with 12 bases in between. DNA of the CDR3: TGTGCCAGCATTTCTAGGGACCCCTACAATGAGCAGTTCTTC. As protein: CASISRDPYNEQFF.

At least ten counts were recorded for this clonotype. This chain joins TRBV7-6 and TRBJ2-5, with D unresolved. Germline V gene sequence: CDR1 SGHVS, CDR2 FNYEAQ. V was shortened by 1 base and J by 10 bases, with 10 bases between the two germline ends. The CDR3 is made up of 12 amino acids. CDR3 residues: CASSLGTYNQYF. In DNA, the CDR3 is TGTGCCAGCAGCTTAGGAACATATAACCAGTACTTC.

In its sample, this clonotype was seen many times. This chain uses TRBV7-6 with TRBJ1-2, with D possibly TRBD1 on 6 matching bases. V lost 6 bases and J 7 bases, leaving 21 bases between the germline ends. The CDR3 is 15 residues long. Germline V gene data show CDR1 as SGHVS and CDR2 as FNYEAQ. This CDR3 is CASSLSQGHSFGYTF. CDR3 nucleotide sequence: TGTGCCAGCAGTCTTAGTCAGGGGCATTCGTTTGGCTACACCTTC.

This clonotype was detected ten times or more. V and J are TRBV27 and TRBJ2-7; TRBD1 agrees at 7 bases. Germline V gives CDR1 MNHEY, CDR2 SMNVEV (reference sequence). V was clipped by 6 bases and J by 7 bases; unmatched bases: 12. The CDR3 loop spans 14 amino acids. CDR3 nucleotides: TGTGCCAGCAGCACCGGGACAGCGACAGGGGAGCAGTACTTC. This codes for CASSTGTATGEQYF.